Listed below are T cell receptor beta chains from one sample, sequenced in a study of tumor and adjacent non-tumor tissue in lung cancer. Each CDR3 protein is one row after TCRdb ran MiXCR on the multiplex PCR reads. The sample includes 43,000 or so distinct CDR3 sequences, 60% seen only once; the top ten take 45% to 50%. Input material: distant non-tumor lung tissue. The receptor source for this set is a man aged 45 to 65 with non-small cell lung cancer. Both conserved end residues are part of each CDR3. A D gene is named only where the DNA matches it firmly. Only part of the rows carry a size: once, few, many, or a class if the clone is expanded.

V	D	J	size	CDR3	DNA
TRBV20-1	-	TRBJ2-5	-	CSVLRDRLTRRETQYF	TGCAGTGTTTTACGGGACCGACTCACCCGACGAGAGACCCAGTACTTC
TRBV11-2	-	TRBJ2-3	-	CASSTGQGEADTQYF	TGTGCCAGCAGCACCGGGCAGGGGGAGGCAGATACGCAGTATTTT
TRBV6-5	-	TRBJ2-3	few	CASSRSRGGLGIDTQYF	TGTGCCAGCAGCCGTAGTAGGGGGGGCCTTGGCATAGATACGCAGTATTTT
TRBV6-6	-	TRBJ2-2	-	CASNQDRAGTGELSF	TGTGCCAGCAATCAAGACAGGGCGGGAACCGGGGAGCTGTCTTTT
TRBV11-2	-	TRBJ2-3	-	CVSGLVSSSTDTRYF	TGTGTCAGCGGCTTAGTGAGCTCTAGCACAGATACGCGGTATTTT
TRBV10-2	-	TRBJ1-1	-	CASCVVRGAEAFF	TGCGCCAGCTGTGTGGTCAGAGGGGCTGAAGCTTTTTTT
TRBV6-6	-	TRBJ2-7	-	CAGSYSMNPYEQYF	TGTGCCGGCAGTTACTCGATGAATCCGTACGAGCAGTACTTC
TRBV5-5	-	TRBJ2-2	-	CASSLGRRNTGELFF	TGTGCCAGCAGCCTGGGACGCAGAAACACCGGGGAGCTGTTTTTT
TRBV29-1	-	TRBJ2-7	many	CSVGVDSYEQYF	TGCAGCGTTGGGGTGGATTCCTACGAGCAGTACTTC
TRBV13	TRBD1	TRBJ2-5	-	CASTMGQQETQYF	TGTGCCAGCACCATGGGACAGCAAGAAACCCAGTACTTC
TRBV29-1	-	TRBJ2-2	-	CSVEQGSNAGELFF	TGCAGCGTTGAGCAGGGGTCCAACGCCGGGGAGCTGTTTTTT
TRBV4-2	-	TRBJ1-6	-	CASSREGGNSPLHF	TGTGCCAGCAGCCGAGAGGGGGGCAATTCACCCCTCCACTTT
TRBV5-1	-	TRBJ2-1	once	CASSTGQSYNKQFF	TGCGCCAGTAGCACCGGACAGAGTTACAATAAGCAGTTCTTC
TRBV5-6	-	TRBJ2-3	-	CASSTYFGEFTDTRYF	TGTGCCAGCAGCACTTATTTTGGAGAATTCACAGATACGCGGTATTTT
TRBV29-1	TRBD1	TRBJ2-5	-	CSILTGFQETQYF	TGCAGCATTCTGACAGGGTTCCAAGAGACCCAGTATTTC
TRBV6-2/TRBV6-3	-	TRBJ2-1	-	CASSTGRGAYNEQFF	TGTGCCAGCAGCACTGGCAGGGGCGCCTACAATGAGCAGTTCTTC
TRBV7-8	TRBD1	TRBJ1-6	-	CVSSQTGDQSPLHF	TGTGTCAGCAGCCAAACAGGGGATCAGTCACCCCTCCACTTT
TRBV5-4	TRBD2	TRBJ2-1	-	CISSSGTTGNEQLF	TGTATCAGCAGCTCCGGGACTACTGGGAATGAGCAGCTCTTC